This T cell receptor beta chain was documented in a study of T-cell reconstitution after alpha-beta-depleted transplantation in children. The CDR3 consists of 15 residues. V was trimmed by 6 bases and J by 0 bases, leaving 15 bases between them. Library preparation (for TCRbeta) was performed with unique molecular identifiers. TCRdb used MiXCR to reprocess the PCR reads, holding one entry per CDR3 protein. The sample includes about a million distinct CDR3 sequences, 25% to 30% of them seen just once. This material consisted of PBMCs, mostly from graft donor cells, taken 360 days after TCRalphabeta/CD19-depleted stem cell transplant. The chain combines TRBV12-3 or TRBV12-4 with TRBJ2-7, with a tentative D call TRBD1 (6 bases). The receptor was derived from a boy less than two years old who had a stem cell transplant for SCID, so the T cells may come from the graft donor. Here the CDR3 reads CASSRGGPRSYEQYF. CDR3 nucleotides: TGTGCCAGCAGCCGTGGGGGCCCTCGCTCCTACGAGCAGTACTTC.